This T cell receptor beta chain comes out of a study of blood T cell repertoires in COVID-19. Across the whole study: Spain, Italy and the United States supplied samples that represented acute and convalescent COVID-19. The cDNA or gDNA used as material had been derived from T cells, B-cell-depleted T cells, or PBMCs.

The data were produced by immunoSEQ multiplex PCR, yet TCRdb's version contains in-frame clones alone and is incomplete. This table holds about 120,000 clones, approximately 90% found once. The V gene lost 6 bases and the J gene lost 0 bases, with 5 bases spanning the gap. The CDR3 sequence is 12 residues long. The germline gives CDR1 MNHEY, CDR2 SVGEGT. Sequencing input: peripheral blood. The chain uses TRBV6-2 or TRBV6-3 and TRBJ1-2; no firm D call. The source of this sequence is a human donor with active COVID-19. The donor label of this sample is uncertain. In DNA form, the CDR3 reads TGTGCCAGCAGCATATCTAACTATGGCTACACCTTC. It yields the protein CASSISNYGYTF.